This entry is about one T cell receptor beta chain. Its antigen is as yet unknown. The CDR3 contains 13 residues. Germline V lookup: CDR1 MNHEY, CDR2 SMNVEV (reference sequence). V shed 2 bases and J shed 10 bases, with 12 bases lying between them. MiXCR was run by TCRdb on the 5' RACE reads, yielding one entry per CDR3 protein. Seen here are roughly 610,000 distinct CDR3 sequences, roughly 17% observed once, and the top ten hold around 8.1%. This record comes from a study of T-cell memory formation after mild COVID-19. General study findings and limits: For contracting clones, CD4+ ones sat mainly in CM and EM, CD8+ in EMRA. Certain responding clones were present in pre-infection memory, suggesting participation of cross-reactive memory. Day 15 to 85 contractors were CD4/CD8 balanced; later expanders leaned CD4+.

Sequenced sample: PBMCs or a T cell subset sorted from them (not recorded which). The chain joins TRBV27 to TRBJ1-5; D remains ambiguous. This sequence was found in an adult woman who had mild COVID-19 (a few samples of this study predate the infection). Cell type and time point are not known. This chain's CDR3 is CASSLESGEPQHF. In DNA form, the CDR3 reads TGTGCCAGCAGTTTAGAGTCCGGAGAACCCCAGCATTTT.